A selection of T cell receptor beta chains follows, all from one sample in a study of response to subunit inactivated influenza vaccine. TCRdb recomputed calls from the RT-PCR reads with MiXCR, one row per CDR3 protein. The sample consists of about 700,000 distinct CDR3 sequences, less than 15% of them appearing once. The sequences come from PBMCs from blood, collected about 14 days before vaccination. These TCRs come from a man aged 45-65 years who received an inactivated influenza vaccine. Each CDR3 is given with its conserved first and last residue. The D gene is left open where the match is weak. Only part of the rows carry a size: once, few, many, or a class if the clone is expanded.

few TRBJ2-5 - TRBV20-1 TGCAGTGCTAGACTGGGCGGGTCAGAGACCCAGTACTTC CSARLGGSETQYF
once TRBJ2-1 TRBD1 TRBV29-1 TGCAGCGTGGCAGGGACAGGGCCTTACAATGATCAGTTCTTC CSVAGTGPYNDQFF
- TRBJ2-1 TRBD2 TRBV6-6 TGTGCCAGCCACCCCTCGCGGGAGGGTCGGTTCTTC CASHPSREGRFF
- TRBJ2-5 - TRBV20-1 TGCAGTGCTAGAGCCCCTAGCAAGGAGACCCAGTACTTC CSARAPSKETQYF
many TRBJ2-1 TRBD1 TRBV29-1 TGCAGCGCTAACCGGGACAGTTACAATGAGCAGTTCTTC CSANRDSYNEQFF
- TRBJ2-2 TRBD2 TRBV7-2 TGTGCCAGCAGCCCGGCCGGGACTAGGAAGCTGTTTTTT CASSPAGTRKLFF
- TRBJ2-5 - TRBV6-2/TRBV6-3 TGTGCCAGCACCCCCGGGCTTCAAGAGACCCAGTACTTC CASTPGLQETQYF
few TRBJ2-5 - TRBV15 TGTGCCACCAGCAGAGATCGACCGACCTGGGAGACCCAGTACTTC CATSRDRPTWETQYF
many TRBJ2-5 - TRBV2 TGTGCCAGCTCAGCGTTGGAGACCCAGTACTTC CASSALETQYF
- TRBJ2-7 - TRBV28 TGTGCCAGCAGCGTGGCTTCTTACTCATACGAGCAGTACTTC CASSVASYSYEQYF
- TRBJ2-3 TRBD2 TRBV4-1 TGCGCCAGCAGCAAGACTAGCGGGAGTCTTTCTAGCACAGATACGCAGTATTTT CASSKTSGSLSSTDTQYF
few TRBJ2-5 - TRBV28 TGTGCCACCTACCAAGGCAGGGCTGAGACCCAGTACTTC CATYQGRAETQYF
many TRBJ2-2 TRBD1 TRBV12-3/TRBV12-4 TGTGCCAGCAGTAACAGGGGTTCGAACACCGGGGAGCTGTTTTTT CASSNRGSNTGELFF
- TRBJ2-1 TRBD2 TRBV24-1 TGTGCCACTGCCAAGCCTGGGACTAGCACTGAGCAGTTCTTC CATAKPGTSTEQFF
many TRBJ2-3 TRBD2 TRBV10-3 TGTGCCATCAGTGATTTCCGGGAGGGTACAGATACGCAGTATTTT CAISDFREGTDTQYF
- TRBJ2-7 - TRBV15 TGTGCCACCAGCCCAAGTAGGACACGAGCCTACGAGCAGTACTTC CATSPSRTRAYEQYF
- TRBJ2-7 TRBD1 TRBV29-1 TGCAGCGCAGGACAGGGATCCTACGAGCAGTACTTC CSAGQGSYEQYF
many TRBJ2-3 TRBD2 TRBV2 TGTGCCAGCAGTGAAGCGCAGGGACTAGCAGCTTATACGCAGTATTTT CASSEAQGLAAYTQYF
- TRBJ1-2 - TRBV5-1 TGCGCCAGCAGCTCCCAACAGGGAGGACACTACACCTTC CASSSQQGGHYTF
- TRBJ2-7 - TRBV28 TGTGCCAGCAGTTTATCTGAGACAGGAACCTACGAGCAGTACTTC CASSLSETGTYEQYF
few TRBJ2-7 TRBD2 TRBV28 TGTGCCAGCCAACTAGCGGGAGGGCTCTCATCCTACGAGCAGTACTTC CASQLAGGLSSYEQYF
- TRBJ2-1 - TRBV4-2 TGTGCCAGCAGCCAAGCAGGACTGCGCAATGAGCAGTTCTTC CASSQAGLRNEQFF
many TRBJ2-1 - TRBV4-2 TGTGCCAGCAGCCAATCGTACAATGAGCAGTTCTTC CASSQSYNEQFF
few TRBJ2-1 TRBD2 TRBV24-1 TGTGCCACCAGTACAGGCGGGGGGGTACGACGGAATGAGCAGTTCTTC CATSTGGGVRRNEQFF
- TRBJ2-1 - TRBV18 TGTGCCAGCTCTCCCCAGAATCAACAGGGACACCTGTTCTTC CASSPQNQQGHLFF
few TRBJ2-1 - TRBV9 TGTGCCAGCAGCGTAGCAAGCGGAACCTTGTACAATGAGCAGTTCTTC CASSVASGTLYNEQFF
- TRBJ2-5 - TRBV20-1 TGCAGTGCTATAAGGGGGATTGGGGAGACCCAGTACTTC CSAIRGIGETQYF
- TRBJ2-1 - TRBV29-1 TGCAGCGTCAGGCAGCCCGGCCGGAGTGAGCAGTTCTTC CSVRQPGRSEQFF
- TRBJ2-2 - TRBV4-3 TGCGCCAGCAGCCAAGACATTAGAACCGGGGAGCTGTTTTTT CASSQDIRTGELFF
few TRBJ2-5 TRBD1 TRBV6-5 TGTGCCAGCAGTTACCCCACAGGGGGAGGAGAGACCCAGTACTTC CASSYPTGGGETQYF
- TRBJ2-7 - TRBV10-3 TGTGCCATCAGCTTGAAAACACAGGGCTACGAGCAGTACTTC CAISLKTQGYEQYF
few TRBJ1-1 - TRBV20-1 TGCAGTGCCCTGGAACTGAACACTGAAGCTTTCTTT CSALELNTEAFF
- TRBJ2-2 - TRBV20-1 TGCAGTGCCCCCGGAGGGTCGAACACCGGGGAGCTGTTTTTT CSAPGGSNTGELFF
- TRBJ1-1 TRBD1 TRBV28 TGTGCCAGCAGTTTTCCCCTTCCGGGACAGAGAACTGAAGCTTTCTTT CASSFPLPGQRTEAFF
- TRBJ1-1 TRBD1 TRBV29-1 TGCAGCGTTGCTGGGACAGGGGGCGGCACTGAAGCTTTCTTT CSVAGTGGGTEAFF
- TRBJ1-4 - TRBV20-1 TGCAGTGCTAGAGATATGGTAGTTGTTGGAAAACTGTTTTTT CSARDMVVVGKLFF
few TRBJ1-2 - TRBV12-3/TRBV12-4 TGTGCCAGCAGCCCCCAGAACTATGGCTACACCTTC CASSPQNYGYTF
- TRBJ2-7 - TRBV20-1 TGCAGTGCTATCCTAGAGGGCTACGAGCAGTACTTC CSAILEGYEQYF
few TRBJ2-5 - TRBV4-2 TGTGCCAGCAGCCAAGACCCGCCTCACGAGGGAGAGACCCAGTACTTC CASSQDPPHEGETQYF
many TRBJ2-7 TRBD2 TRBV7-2 TGTGCCAGCAGTTGGACTAGCGGGGGGGCCAGCGAGCAGTACTTC CASSWTSGGASEQYF
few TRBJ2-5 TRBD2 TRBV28 TGTGCCAGCAGCGAAACTAGCGGGGGAGGAGAAGAGACCCAGTACTTC CASSETSGGGEETQYF
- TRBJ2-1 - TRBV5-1 TGCGCCAGCAGTGGCAGGGGAGGGACCTACAATGAGCAGTTCTTC CASSGRGGTYNEQFF
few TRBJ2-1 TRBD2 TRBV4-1 TGCGCCAGCAGCCAAGCAGCGGGGGCGATGTACAATGAGCAGTTCTTC CASSQAAGAMYNEQFF
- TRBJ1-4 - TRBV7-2 TGTGCCAGCAGCATCCGGAGGGGGGGCGTAGAAAAACTGTTTTTT CASSIRRGGVEKLFF
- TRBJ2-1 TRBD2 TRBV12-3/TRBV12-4 TGTGCCAGCACCATAAAAGGACTAGTTCGCCAGTTCTTC CASTIKGLVRQFF
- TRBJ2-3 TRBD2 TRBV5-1 TGCGCCAGCAGCTCCCCTAGCGGGGGGGCAGCAGATACGCAGTATTTT CASSSPSGGAADTQYF
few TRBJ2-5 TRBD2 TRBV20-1 TGCAGTGCTCGACTAGCGGGAGTTATAAAGACCCAGTACTTC CSARLAGVIKTQYF
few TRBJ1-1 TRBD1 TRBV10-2 TGCGCCAGCAGTACAGGGGGCTCTGAAGCTTTCTTT CASSTGGSEAFF
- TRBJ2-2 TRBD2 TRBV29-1 TGCAGCGTTGTGCGGGGGGCAGGAACCGGGGAGCTGTTTTTT CSVVRGAGTGELFF
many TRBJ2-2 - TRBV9 TGTGCCAGCAGCGTCCAGGGGGGGAACACCGGGGAGCTGTTTTTT CASSVQGGNTGELFF
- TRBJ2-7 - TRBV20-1 TGCAGTGCTCTCAGGAGAACCTACGAGCAGTACTTC CSALRRTYEQYF
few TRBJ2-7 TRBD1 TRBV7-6 TGTGCCAGCAGCCAAAGGTGGACAGGGATCTACGAGCAGTACTTC CASSQRWTGIYEQYF
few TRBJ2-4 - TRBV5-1 TGCGCCAGCAGCTTGGGCGCCGGGACCACAGCCAAAAACATTCAGTACTTC CASSLGAGTTAKNIQYF